This paragraph reports one T cell receptor (beta chain). Its matching antigen is unknown. This record belongs to a study of cytomegalovirus exposure and HLA in healthy donors. Study-wide context: There were fewer than 500 genotyped donors. Of these, roughly 80% fell in the genetic ancestry cluster associated with self-reported Caucasian donors.

The study's findings and limits: Some public TCRs appeared in many individuals, while most sequences were rare. Trimming of TCR beta V- and J-genes showed a link, identified in a later analysis, to a missense DCLRE1C variant.

The PCR was carried out with 60 Vbeta primers and 13 Jbeta primers. TCRdb's copy holds only in-frame clones and misses some; the assay was immunoSEQ multiplex PCR. The sample comprises 150,000 or so clones, roughly four fifths of which are singletons, and under 4% rests with the top ten. Germline V lookup: CDR1 SGHTA, CDR2 FQGNSA. This CDR3 spans 17 amino acids. V was clipped by 3 bases and J by 0 bases; unmatched bases: 7. The rearrangement uses TRBV7-2 and TRBJ2-1; 8 bases fit TRBD2. The material sequenced was PBMCs. The receptor comes from a woman aged 40 to 55 in good health and CMV-seronegative. The CDR3 loop reads CASSFFGSGGSYNEQFF. The CDR3 DNA reads TGTGCCAGCAGCTTTTTCGGGAGCGGGGGCTCCTACAATGAGCAGTTCTTC.